A selection of T cell receptor beta chains follows, all from one sample in a study of graft-versus-host responses after intestinal transplantation. These receptors' targets are unknown. TCRdb keeps only in-frame clones here, not all; method: immunoSEQ multiplex PCR. Of tens of thousands of clones listed, 88% are singletons. Material: unstimulated CD4+ T cells sorted from spleen or lymph node cells, obtained before transplant. The receptor set was obtained from a human donor who was the organ donor for an intestinal transplant. The CDR3 runs from the conserved cysteine through the conserved F or W. The D gene is left open where the match is weak. Clone size appears in some rows only: once, few, many, or a class for an expanded clone.

D gene	V gene	J gene	clone size	CDR3 length	CDR3 protein	CDR3 DNA
TRBD2	TRBV7-9	TRBJ2-5	-	16	CASSHKLAIGAGTQYF	TGTGCCAGCAGCCATAAACTAGCGATCGGGGCGGGGACCCAGTACTTC
-	TRBV19	TRBJ1-1	-	16	CASSTQPRVMNTEAFF	TGTGCCAGTAGTACGCAACCCAGGGTTATGAACACTGAAGCTTTCTTT
TRBD1	TRBV19	TRBJ1-2	-	14	CASSLQTGNYGYTF	TGTGCCAGTAGTCTCCAGACAGGGAACTATGGCTACACCTTC
TRBD1	TRBV19	TRBJ1-4	-	14	CASSMRTGYEKLFF	TGTGCCAGTAGTATGAGGACAGGGTACGAAAAACTGTTTTTT
-	TRBV6-1	TRBJ2-7	once	14	CASSAGGASYEQYF	TGTGCCAGCAGTGCCGGGGGAGCCTCCTACGAGCAGTACTTC
TRBD1	TRBV7-7	TRBJ2-7	-	16	CASSPGIYRGRDEQYF	TGTGCTAGCTCACCCGGAATTTACAGGGGACGCGACGAGCAGTACTTC
-	TRBV7-6	TRBJ2-7	-	15	CASSASSGAFGEQYF	TGTGCCAGCAGCGCGAGCTCCGGAGCGTTTGGCGAGCAGTACTTC
TRBD1	TRBV2	TRBJ2-1	once	15	CASSVAGTGKNEQFF	TGTGCCAGCAGTGTTGCCGGGACAGGGAAGAATGAGCAGTTCTTC
TRBD1	TRBV2	TRBJ1-2	-	12	CASTAEQGGYTF	TGTGCCAGCACCGCGGAACAGGGGGGCTACACCTTC
-	TRBV28	TRBJ2-7	-	11	CASGGLHEQYF	TGTGCCAGCGGGGGGTTACACGAGCAGTACTTC
TRBD1	TRBV7-3	TRBJ1-1	-	14	CASSSDRRNTEAFF	TGTGCCAGCAGCTCGGACAGGAGGAACACTGAAGCTTTCTTT
-	TRBV7-9	TRBJ1-4	-	16	CASSFGGTYGNEKLFF	TGTGCCAGCAGCTTCGGAGGGACTTACGGCAATGAAAAACTGTTTTTT
TRBD2	TRBV5-1	TRBJ2-7	-	21	CASRSDVPGQGTSGRTYEQYF	TGCGCCAGCAGAAGTGACGTACCGGGACAGGGGACTAGCGGGAGGACCTACGAGCAGTACTTC
-	TRBV7-9	TRBJ2-3	-	16	CASSLGGGTGQGTQYF	TGTGCCAGCAGCTTAGGCGGCGGGACCGGTCAGGGTACGCAGTATTTT
-	TRBV5-1	TRBJ2-4	-	17	CASSLPGSGSRENIQYF	TGCGCCAGCAGCTTGCCTGGCTCCGGGAGTAGGGAAAACATTCAGTACTTC
-	TRBV6-5	TRBJ2-3	-	13	CASRNLGTDTQYF	TGTGCCAGCAGAAACCTAGGGACTGATACGCAGTATTTT
TRBD2	TRBV18	TRBJ2-7	-	15	CASSRKTSDPYEQYF	TGTGCCAGCTCACGAAAGACTAGCGACCCTTACGAGCAGTACTTC